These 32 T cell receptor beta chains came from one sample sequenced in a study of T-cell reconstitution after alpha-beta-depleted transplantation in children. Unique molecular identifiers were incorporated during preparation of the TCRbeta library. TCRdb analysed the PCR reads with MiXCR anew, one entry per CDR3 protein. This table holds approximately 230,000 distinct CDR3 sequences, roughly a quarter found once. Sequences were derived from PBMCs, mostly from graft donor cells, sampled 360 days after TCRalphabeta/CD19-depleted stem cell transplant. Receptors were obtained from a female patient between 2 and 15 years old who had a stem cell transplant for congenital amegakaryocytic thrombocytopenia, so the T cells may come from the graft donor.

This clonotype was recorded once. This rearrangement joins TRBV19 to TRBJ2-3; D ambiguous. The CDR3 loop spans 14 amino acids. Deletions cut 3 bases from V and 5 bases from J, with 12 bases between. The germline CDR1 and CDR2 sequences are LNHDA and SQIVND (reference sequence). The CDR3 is CASSIGSRLDTQYF. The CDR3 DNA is TGTGCCAGTAGTATTGGGTCTCGGTTAGATACGCAGTATTTT.

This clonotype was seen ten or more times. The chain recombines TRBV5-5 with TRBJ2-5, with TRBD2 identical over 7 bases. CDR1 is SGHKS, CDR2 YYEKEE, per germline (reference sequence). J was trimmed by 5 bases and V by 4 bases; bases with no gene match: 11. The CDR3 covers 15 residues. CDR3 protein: CASSLWGEGLETQYF. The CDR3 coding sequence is TGTGCCAGCAGCCTTTGGGGGGAGGGCCTCGAGACCCAGTACTTC.

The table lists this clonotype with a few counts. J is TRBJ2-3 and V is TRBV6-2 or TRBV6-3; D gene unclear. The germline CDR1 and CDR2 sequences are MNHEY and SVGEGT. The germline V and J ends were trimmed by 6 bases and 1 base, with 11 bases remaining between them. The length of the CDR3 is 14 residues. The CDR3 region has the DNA TGTGCCAGCAGAGCCGGTGTGGGCACAGATACGCAGTATTTT. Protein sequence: CASRAGVGTDTQYF.

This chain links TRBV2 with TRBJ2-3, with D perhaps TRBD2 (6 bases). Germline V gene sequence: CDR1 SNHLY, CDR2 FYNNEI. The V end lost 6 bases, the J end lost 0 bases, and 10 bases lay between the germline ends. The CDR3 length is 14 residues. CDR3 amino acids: CASRDGTSTDTQYF. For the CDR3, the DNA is TGTGCCAGCAGGGACGGGACTAGCACAGATACGCAGTATTTT.

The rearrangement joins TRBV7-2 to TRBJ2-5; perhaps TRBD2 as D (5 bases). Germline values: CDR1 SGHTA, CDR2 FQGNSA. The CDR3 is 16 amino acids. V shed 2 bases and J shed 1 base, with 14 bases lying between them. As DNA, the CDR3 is TGTGCCAGCAGCTTATCTGTAGGACTTAGCCAAGAGACCCAGTACTTC. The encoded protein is CASSLSVGLSQETQYF.

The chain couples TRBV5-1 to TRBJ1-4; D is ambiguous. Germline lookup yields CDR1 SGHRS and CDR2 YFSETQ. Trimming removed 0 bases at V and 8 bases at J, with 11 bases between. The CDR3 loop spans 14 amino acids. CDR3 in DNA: TGCGCCAGCAGCTTGGGGACCGCTAGGGAAAAACTGTTTTTT. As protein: CASSLGTAREKLFF.

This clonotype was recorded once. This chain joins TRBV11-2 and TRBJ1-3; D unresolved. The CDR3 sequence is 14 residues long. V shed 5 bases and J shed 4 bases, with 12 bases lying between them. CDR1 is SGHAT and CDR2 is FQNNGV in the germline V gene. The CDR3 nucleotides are TGTGCCAGCAGCGTACACCCCTCCGGAAACACCATATATTTT. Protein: CASSVHPSGNTIYF.

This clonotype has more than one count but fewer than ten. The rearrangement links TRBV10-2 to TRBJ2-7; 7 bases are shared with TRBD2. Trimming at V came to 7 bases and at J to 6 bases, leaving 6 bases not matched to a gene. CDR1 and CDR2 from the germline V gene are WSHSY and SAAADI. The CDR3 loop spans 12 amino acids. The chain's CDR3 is CASTWGGIEQYF. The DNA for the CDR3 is TGCGCCAGCACTTGGGGAGGGATCGAGCAGTACTTC.

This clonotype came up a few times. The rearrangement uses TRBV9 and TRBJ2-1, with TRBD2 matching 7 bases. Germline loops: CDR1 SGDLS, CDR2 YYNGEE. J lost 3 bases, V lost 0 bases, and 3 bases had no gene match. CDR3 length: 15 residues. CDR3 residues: CASSVASGVYNEQFF. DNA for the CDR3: TGTGCCAGCAGCGTAGCCAGCGGGGTCTACAATGAGCAGTTCTTC.

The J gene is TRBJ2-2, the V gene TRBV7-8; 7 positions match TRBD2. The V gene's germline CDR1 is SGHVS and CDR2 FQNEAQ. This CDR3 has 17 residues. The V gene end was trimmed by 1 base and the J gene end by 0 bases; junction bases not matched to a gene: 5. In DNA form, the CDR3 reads TGTGCCAGCAGCTTAGGAATACTAGCGACGAACACCGGGGAGCTGTTTTTT. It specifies CASSLGILATNTGELFF.

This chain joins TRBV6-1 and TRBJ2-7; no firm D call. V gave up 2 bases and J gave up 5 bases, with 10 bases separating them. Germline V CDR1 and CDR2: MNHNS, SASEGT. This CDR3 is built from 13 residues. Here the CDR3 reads CASSETYVDEQYF. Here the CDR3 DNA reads TGTGCCAGCAGTGAAACTTACGTCGACGAGCAGTACTTC.

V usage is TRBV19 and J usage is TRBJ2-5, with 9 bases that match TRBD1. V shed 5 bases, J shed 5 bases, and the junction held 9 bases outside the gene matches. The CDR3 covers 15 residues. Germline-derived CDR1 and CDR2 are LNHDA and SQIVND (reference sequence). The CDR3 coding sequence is TGTGCCAGTAGTCCTATGGGACAGGGAGCCGAGACCCAGTACTTC. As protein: CASSPMGQGAETQYF.

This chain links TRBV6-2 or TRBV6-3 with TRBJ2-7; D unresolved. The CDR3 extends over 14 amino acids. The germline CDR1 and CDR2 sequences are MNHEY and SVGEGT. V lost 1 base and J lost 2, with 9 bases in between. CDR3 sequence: CASSYLPKTYEQYF. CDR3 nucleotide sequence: TGTGCCAGCAGTTACTTACCAAAAACCTACGAGCAGTACTTC.

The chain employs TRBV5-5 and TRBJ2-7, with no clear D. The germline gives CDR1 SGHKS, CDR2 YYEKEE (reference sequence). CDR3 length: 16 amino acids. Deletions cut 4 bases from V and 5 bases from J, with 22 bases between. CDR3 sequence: CASSEDSPLLYDEQYF. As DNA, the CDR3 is TGTGCCAGCAGCGAAGATTCCCCGCTTCTCTATGACGAGCAGTACTTC.

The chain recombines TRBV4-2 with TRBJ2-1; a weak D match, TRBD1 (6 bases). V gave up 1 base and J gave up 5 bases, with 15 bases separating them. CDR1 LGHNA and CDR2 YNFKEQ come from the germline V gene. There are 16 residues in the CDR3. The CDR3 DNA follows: TGTGCCAGCAGCCAAGTCATGGACAGCTTCAACAATGAGCAGTTCTTC. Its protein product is CASSQVMDSFNNEQFF.

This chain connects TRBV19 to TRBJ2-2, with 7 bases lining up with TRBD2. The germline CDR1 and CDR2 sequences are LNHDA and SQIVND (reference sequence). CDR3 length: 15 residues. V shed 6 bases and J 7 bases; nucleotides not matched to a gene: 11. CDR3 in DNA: TGTGCCAGTAGCCTCGGACGGGGGGTTCACGGGGAGCTGTTTTTT. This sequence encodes CASSLGRGVHGELFF.

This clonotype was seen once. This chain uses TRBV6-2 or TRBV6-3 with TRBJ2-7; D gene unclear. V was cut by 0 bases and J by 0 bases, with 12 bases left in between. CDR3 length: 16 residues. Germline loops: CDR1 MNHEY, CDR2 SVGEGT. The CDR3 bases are TGTGCCAGCAGTTACTCCAGGCTCCCAAGCTCCTACGAGCAGTACTTC. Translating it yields CASSYSRLPSSYEQYF.

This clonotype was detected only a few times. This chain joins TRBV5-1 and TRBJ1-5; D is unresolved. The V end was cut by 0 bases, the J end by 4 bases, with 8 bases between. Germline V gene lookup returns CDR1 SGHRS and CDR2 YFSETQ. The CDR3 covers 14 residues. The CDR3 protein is CASSLERVNQPQHF. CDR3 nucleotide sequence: TGCGCCAGCAGCTTGGAACGGGTAAATCAGCCCCAGCATTTT.

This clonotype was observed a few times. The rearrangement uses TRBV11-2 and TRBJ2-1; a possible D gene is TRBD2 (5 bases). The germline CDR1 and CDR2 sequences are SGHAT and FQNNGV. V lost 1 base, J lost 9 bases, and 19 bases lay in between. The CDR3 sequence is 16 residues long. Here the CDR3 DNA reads TGTGCCAGCAGCTTAGTGTCCCCGTGGGGAGTTGGTGAGCAGTTCTTC. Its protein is CASSLVSPWGVGEQFF.

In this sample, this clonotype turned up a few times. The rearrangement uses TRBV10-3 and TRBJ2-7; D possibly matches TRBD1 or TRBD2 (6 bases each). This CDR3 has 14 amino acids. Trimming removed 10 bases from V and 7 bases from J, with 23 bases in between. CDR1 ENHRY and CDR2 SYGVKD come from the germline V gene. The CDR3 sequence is CASRRGQNSEEQYF. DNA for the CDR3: TGTGCCAGCAGGAGGGGACAAAATAGTGAAGAGCAGTACTTC.

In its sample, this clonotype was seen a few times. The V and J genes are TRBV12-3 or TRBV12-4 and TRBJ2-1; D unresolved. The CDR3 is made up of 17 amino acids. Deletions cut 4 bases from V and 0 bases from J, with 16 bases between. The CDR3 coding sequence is TGTGCCAGCAGTTCCGCACCCGACTGGAGCTCCTACAATGAGCAGTTCTTC. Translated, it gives CASSSAPDWSSYNEQFF.

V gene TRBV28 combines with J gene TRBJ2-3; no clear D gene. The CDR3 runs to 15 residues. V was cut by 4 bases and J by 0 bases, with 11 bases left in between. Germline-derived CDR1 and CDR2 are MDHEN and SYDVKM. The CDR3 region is CASSYPQGSTDTQYF. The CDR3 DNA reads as TGTGCCAGCAGTTACCCCCAAGGGAGCACAGATACGCAGTATTTT.

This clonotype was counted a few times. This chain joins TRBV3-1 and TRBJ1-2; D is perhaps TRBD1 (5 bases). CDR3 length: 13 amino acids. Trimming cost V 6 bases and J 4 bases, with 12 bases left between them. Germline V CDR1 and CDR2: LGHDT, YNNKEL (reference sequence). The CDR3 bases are TGTGCCAGCAGGGCTATTGGGGCCTATGGCTACACCTTC. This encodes CASRAIGAYGYTF.

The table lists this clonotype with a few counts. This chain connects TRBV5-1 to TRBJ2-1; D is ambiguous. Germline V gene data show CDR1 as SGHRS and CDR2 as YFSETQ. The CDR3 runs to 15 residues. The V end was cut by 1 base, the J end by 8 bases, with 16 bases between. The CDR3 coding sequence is TGCGCCAGCAGCTTGATCGGGCCGACTGGGGATGAGCAGTTCTTC. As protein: CASSLIGPTGDEQFF.

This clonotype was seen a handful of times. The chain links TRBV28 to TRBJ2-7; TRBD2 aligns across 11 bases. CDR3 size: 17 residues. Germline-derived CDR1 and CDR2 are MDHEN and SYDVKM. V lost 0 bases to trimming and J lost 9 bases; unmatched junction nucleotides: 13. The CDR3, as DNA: TGTGCCAGCAGTTTATGGGGATCGGCTAGCGGGGGGTCTGGGCAGTACTTC. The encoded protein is CASSLWGSASGGSGQYF. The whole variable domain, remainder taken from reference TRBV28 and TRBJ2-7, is DVKVTQSSRYLVKRTGEKVFLECVQDMDHENMFWYRQDPGLGLRLIYFSYDVKMKEKGDIPEGYSVSREKKERFSLILESASTNQTSMYLCASSLWGSASGGSGQYFGPGTRLTVT.

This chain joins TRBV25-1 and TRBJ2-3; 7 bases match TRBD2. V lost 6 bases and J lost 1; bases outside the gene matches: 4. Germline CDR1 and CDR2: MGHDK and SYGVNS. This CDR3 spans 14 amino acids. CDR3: CASRGGGGTDTQYF. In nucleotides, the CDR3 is TGTGCCAGCAGAGGCGGGGGAGGCACAGATACGCAGTATTTT.

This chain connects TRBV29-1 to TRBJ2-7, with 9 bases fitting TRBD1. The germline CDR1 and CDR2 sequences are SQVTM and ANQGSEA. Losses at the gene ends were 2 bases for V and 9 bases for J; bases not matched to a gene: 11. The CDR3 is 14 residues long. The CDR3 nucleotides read TGCAGCGTTGAAAAGGGACAGGGCGTTGGGGGGCAGTACTTC. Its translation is CSVEKGQGVGGQYF.

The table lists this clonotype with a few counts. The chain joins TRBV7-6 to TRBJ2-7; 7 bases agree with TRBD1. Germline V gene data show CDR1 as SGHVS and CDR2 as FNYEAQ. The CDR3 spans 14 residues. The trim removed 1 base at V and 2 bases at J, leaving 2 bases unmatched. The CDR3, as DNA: TGTGCCAGCAGCTTAGAACAGGGGACCTACGAGCAGTACTTC. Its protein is CASSLEQGTYEQYF. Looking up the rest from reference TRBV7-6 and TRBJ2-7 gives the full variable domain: GAGVSQSPRYKVTKRGQDVALRCDPISGHVSLYWYRQALGQGPEFLTYFNYEAQQDKSGLPNDRFSAERPEGSISTLTIQRTEQRDSAMYRCASSLEQGTYEQYFGPGTRLTVT.

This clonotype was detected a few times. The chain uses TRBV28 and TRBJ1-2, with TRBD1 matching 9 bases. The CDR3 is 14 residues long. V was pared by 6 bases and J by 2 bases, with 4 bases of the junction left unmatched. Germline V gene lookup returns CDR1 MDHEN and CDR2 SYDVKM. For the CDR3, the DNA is TGTGCCAGCAGGGGACAGGGAGGGAACTATGGCTACACCTTC. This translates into CASRGQGGNYGYTF.

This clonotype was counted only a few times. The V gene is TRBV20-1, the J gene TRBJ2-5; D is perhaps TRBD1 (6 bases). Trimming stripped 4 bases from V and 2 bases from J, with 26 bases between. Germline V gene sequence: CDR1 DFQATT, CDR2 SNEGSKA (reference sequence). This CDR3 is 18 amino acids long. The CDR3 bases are TGCAGTGCTACGAGATCCGAATCATTAGGGGGACGTCAAGAGACCCAGTACTTC. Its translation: CSATRSESLGGRQETQYF.

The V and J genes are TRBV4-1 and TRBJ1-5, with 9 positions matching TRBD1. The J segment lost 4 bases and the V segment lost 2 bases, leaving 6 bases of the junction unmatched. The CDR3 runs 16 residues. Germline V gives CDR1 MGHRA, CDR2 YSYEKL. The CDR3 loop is CASSQLTGGGNQPQHF. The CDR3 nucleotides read TGCGCCAGCAGCCAACTGACAGGGGGGGGAAATCAGCCCCAGCATTTT.

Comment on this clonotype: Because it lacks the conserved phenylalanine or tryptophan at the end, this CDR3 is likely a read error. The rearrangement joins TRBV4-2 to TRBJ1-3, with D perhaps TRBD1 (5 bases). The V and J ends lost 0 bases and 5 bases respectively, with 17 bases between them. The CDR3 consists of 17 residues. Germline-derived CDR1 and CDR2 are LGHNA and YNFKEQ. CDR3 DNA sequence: TGTGCCAGCAGCCAAGATTCGGGCAGGGTGCTAAGAAACACCATATATTCT. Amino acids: CASSQDSGRVLRNTIYS.